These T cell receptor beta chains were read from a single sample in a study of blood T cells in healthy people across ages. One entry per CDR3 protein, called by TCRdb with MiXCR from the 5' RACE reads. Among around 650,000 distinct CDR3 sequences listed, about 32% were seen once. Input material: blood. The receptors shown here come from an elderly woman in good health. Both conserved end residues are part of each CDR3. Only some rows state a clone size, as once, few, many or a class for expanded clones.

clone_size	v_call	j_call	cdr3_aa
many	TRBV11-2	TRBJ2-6	CASSLATSSGANVLTF
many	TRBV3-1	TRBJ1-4	CASSPRRNEKLFF
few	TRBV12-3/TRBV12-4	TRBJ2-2	CASSSGFEELFF
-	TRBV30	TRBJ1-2	CAWASGTGVGGYTF
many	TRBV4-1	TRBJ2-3	CASSQDPRGGPADTQYF
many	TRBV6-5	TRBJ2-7	CASSPLDRGSYEQYF
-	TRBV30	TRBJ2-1	CAWTLGGRPYNEQFF
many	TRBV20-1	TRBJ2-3	CSATTGTGFDTQYF
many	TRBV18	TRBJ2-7	CASSLTGTKPSYEQYF
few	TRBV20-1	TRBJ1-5	CSARDPRGSGYQPQHF
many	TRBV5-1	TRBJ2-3	CASSFRPSAGRTDTQYF
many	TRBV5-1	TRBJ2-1	CASSHTVTGEQFF
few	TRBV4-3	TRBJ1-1	CASSQRWDREYTEAFF
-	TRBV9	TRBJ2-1	CASSVRPDNEQFF
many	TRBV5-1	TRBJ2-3	CASSLAGGSTLNTDTQYF